This record concerns one TCR delta chain sequence. TCRdb assigns this DNA the protein of a much larger clone, which departs from its translation at residue 12; this likely reflects a read error, and the protein shown comes from translating the DNA. TCRdb called clones anew from the reads with CATT. The top ten hold approximately 22% of the sample, which has about 5,600 delta-chain clones, just over 14% seen once. This sample stems from a study of gamma-delta chains in newborns, infants, children. Across the study: Innate gammadelta T cells reportedly expand polyclonally right after birth, driven by microbial exposure, per the title.

The CDR3 is 15 residues long. CDR1 is TVYSNPD, CDR2 GDNSRS, per germline (reference sequence). The sample was blood, taken at baseline. This TCR derives from a child who was a newborn, infant or young child, either healthy, febrile or measles-vaccinated (not recorded which). The chain couples TRDV3 to TRDJ1; 7 positions agree with TRDD3. CDR3 in amino acids: CAFEGGIPHTDRLIF. CDR3 coding DNA: TGTGCCTTTGAAGGGGGGATTCCTCACACCGATAGACTCATCTTT.